Described below is a single TCR beta chain sequence and its context. The antigen it recognizes is unknown. Within one base of it there is no much larger clone, and no base qualities were kept. Sample time point, as interpreted from the label and publication: baseline before first vaccination. The vaccinee samples were drawn from two UK trials, COV001 and COV002, one of which was a single-blind randomized controlled phase 2/3 trial testing AZD1222 (ChAdOx1 nCoV-19) in healthy adults. For TCRbeta chain sequencing, PBMC samples were collected from trial participants at day 0 and at day 28 after the second dose. The germline ends are 15 bases apart after V is trimmed by 4 bases and J by 8 bases. The CDR3, from cysteine to phenylalanine, totals 14 residues. The DNA shown is the 42-base CDR3, in frame from base 1. Looking up the germline V gene (reference sequence) yields CDR1 LGHDT and CDR2 YNNKEL. The sample belongs to a study of T cell responses to AZD1222 COVID-19 vaccine (dated by TCRdb to the early 2020s). For the study in its entirety: AZD1222 recipients whose second dose came at about 4 weeks and those whose second dose came at about 12 weeks were combined into one group, since spike-specific TCR depth and breadth did not differ between the two schedules. A total of 233 trial participants underwent TCR sequencing, of whom 200 to 220 had received two doses of AZD1222 and around 25 had received two doses of the MenACWY control vaccine. Trial participants were enrolled into age subgroups of 18-55, 56-69 and 70-plus years, which contained around 140, 26 and 57 TCR-sequenced participants, respectively.

What the study reported, not specific to this receptor: The 56-69-year group was small, and its depth increase did not reach significance, likely because of low power. Vaccine-associated CD4 TCRs spanned the whole spike protein, with dominant responses in regions 160-218 and 743-854. Because no day 14 peak-response samples were available, repertoires were characterized only after the peak T cell response. Participants were mostly white British and included more females than males, and it was suggested by the authors that clonal diversity may have been underestimated. After two AZD1222 doses, spike-specific TCR breadth and depth were significantly higher than at day 0 and than in MenACWY recipients. Conclusions about previously exposed vaccinees are limited because only six or seven AZD1222 recipients were SARS-CoV-2 seropositive at baseline. Reportedly, close to half of the unique spike-specific TCRs recognized epitopes lying outside the regions that are mutated in the B.1.351 and B.1.1.7 variants.

The CDR3 regions of human TCRbeta chains were analyzed by immunosequencing. The source study handled its data this way. Repertoire TCRs were checked for matches against a reference library of SARS-CoV-2-specific TCRs that had been generated using the MIRA antigen-specificity platform. Breadth was defined as the fraction of unique TCRs that were SARS-CoV-2-associated. Depth was defined as the fraction of total T cells that were SARS-CoV-2-associated. Using the MIRA data, each spike-specific TCR was assigned both to the spike region to which the TCR was reactive and to a CD4 or CD8 class. Log10-transformed breadth and depth values were compared by one-way ANOVA with Sidak's multiple comparisons tests. As stored in TCRdb, this immuneACCESS dataset retains in-frame rearrangements with V and J assigned. A fraction of the clones does not appear; measured against another copy, unresolved V genes explain less than half of the discrepancy, and the remainder lacks a known reason. That table is the source of V, J and clone size, and D and trimming were worked out from the DNA. Within this sample are approximately 100,000 clones, with roughly 94% of them counted one time only. The ten biggest clones cover roughly 5.2% of the sample.

Sequencing used peripheral blood, obtained on day 0 of AZD1222 vaccination. The chain uses TRBV3-1 (or the pseudogene TRBV3-2) and TRBJ2-1; TRBD2 might be the D gene, on 6 matching bases. The clonotype comes from an adult in good health. The sequence in DNA is TGTGCCAGCAGCCGAAAAGGAGGGGTGGATGAGCAGTTCTTC. Translated, this is CASSRKGGVDEQFF.